Listed below are T cell receptor beta chains from one sample, sequenced in a study of shared clonotypes between healthy human individuals. The repertoire was sequenced with immunoSEQ multiplex PCR; TCRdb's copy has only in-frame clones and lacks some. The sample gives approximately 400,000 clones, approximately 96% of which show up once; 0.32% is in the top ten. The material sequenced was memory CD8+ T cells sorted from blood. All receptors come from a man aged 25 to 45 in good health. CDR3s include the opening cysteine and the closing phenylalanine or tryptophan.

J	V	CDR3
TRBJ1-3	TRBV27	CASTIKRTGWENTIYF
TRBJ2-1	TRBV7-9	CASSLVDYEQFF
TRBJ1-5	TRBV19	CASSNGRNSNQPQHF
TRBJ2-3	TRBV18	CASSPRKGAYTQYF
TRBJ2-5	TRBV5-1	CASSLIGETQYF
TRBJ2-2	TRBV10-3	CAISEPQRNTGELFF
TRBJ1-3	TRBV7-2	CASSPSTGAGNTIYF
TRBJ2-4	TRBV11-1	CASSREPRGQRKNIQYF
TRBJ2-7	TRBV16	CASSQSGQGGEQYF
TRBJ1-2	TRBV5-1	CASSLRGLPNYGYTF
TRBJ2-7	TRBV2	CASTGQGAREQYF
TRBJ2-3	TRBV28	CASSLGLAGGTDTQYF
TRBJ1-4	TRBV5-1	CASSPGRQKAEKLFF
TRBJ2-7	TRBV5-4	CASSFDGLAGGIGEQYF
TRBJ2-2	TRBV10-3	CAISVSRLAEGMGTGELFF
TRBJ2-3	TRBV4-2	CASSQDHTQYF
TRBJ2-7	TRBV7-9	CASSLEREGRSEQYF
TRBJ2-3	TRBV4-1	CASSHSGLAGVDTQYF
TRBJ1-2	TRBV5-6	CASSESTVYYGYTF
TRBJ2-3	TRBV4-1	CASRRLAGHDTQYF
TRBJ2-7	TRBV25-1	CARQDRSYEQYF
TRBJ1-5	TRBV7-6	CASSADRNQPQHF
TRBJ2-5	TRBV7-2	CASSPGLGVRETQYF
TRBJ1-5	TRBV5-1	CASSAGYGNQPQHF
TRBJ1-5	TRBV19	CASSIEQGYQPQHF
TRBJ1-1	TRBV28	CASSLLGRGNTEAFF
TRBJ1-5	TRBV2	CASRNDRGGSNQPQHF
TRBJ2-7	TRBV11-1	CASSSGREQYF
TRBJ1-3	TRBV6-5	CASSIGQGFGNTIYF
TRBJ2-3	TRBV2	CASSGGTGRTDTQYF
TRBJ1-2	TRBV19	CASSSNYGYTF
TRBJ1-1	TRBV5-1	CASSLVGAPNTEAFF
TRBJ2-7	TRBV28	CASSLWGYEQYF
TRBJ2-2	TRBV4-1	CASSQATTGELFF
TRBJ1-4	TRBV20-1	CSARNEKLFF
TRBJ2-5	TRBV6-1	CASSDRGPETQYF
TRBJ1-5	TRBV28	CASSLSSEGIQPQHF